This T cell receptor (beta chain) was captured by sequencing in a study of T cell repertoires in cytomegalovirus infection. Study-level information: Indicated by public TCR beta signatures were CMV infection and matching HLA type. Findings and caveats of the study: HLA-C-restricted CMV-specific TCR beta clonotypes were dominant in the ex vivo response. Carriers of CMV and the relevant HLA type were discriminated by public TCR beta frequency.

MiXCR, run by TCRdb on the reads, gives a single entry per CDR3 protein. The sample has approximately 550,000 distinct CDR3 sequences; 15% to 20% are singletons. In this sample, this clonotype turned up many times. Antigen unknown. CDR3 length: 15 amino acids. From germline, CDR1 is SEHNR and CDR2 FQNEAQ (reference sequence). With V trimmed by 5 bases and J by 9 bases, 10 bases remained unmatched. The chain employs TRBV7-9 and TRBJ2-1; TRBD2 aligns across 10 bases. The sample was CD8+ T cells from PBMCs. This TCR was recovered from a human donor in good health (CMV status not recorded). Some clones in this sample may be carry-over from other donors' samples. In DNA, the CDR3 is TGTGCCAGCAGCAGATCTAGCGGGAGACCCATTGAGCAGTTCTTC. Protein: CASSRSSGRPIEQFF.